These T cell receptor beta chains were read from a single sample in a study of blood T cell repertoires in COVID-19. Sequencing was performed with immunoSEQ multiplex PCR; in TCRdb, only in-frame clones are kept and a portion is missing. Altogether some 180,000 clones are present, 65% to 80% being singletons, with the ten largest covering 15% to 20%. Sequences were obtained from PBMCs or T cells enriched from blood (not recorded which). Source of these receptors: a woman aged 65 to 85 in a cohort exposed to, infected with or recovered from COVID-19 (not recorded which). The CDR3 runs from the conserved cysteine through the conserved F or W. D genes are given only for firm matches. For some rows the clone size is stated as once, few or many, or as a class when expanded; others skip it.

abundance | j_gene | len | v_gene | d_gene | CDR3nt | CDR3aa
- | TRBJ1-1 | 10 | TRBV28 | - | TGTGCCACCAGACAGGCCGAAGCTTTCTTT | CATRQAEAFF
- | TRBJ2-2 | 16 | TRBV27 | TRBD2 | TGTGCCAGCAGGGAACTAGCGGGCTCGAACACCGGGGAGCTGTTTTTT | CASRELAGSNTGELFF
- | TRBJ2-2 | 18 | TRBV5-1 | TRBD1 | TGCGCCAGCAGCTGGACAGGGGGCGTTTCCGGAGCCACCGGGGAGCTGTTTTTT | CASSWTGGVSGATGELFF
- | TRBJ2-1 | 13 | TRBV12-3/TRBV12-4 | - | TGTGCCAGCAGTTTAGAGCTAGGCCATGAGCAGTTCTTC | CASSLELGHEQFF
- | TRBJ2-1 | 15 | TRBV7-3 | TRBD2 | TGTGCCAGCAGCCTAGCGGGGGGCCTCTACAATGAGCAGTTCTTC | CASSLAGGLYNEQFF
- | TRBJ1-1 | 17 | TRBV27 | TRBD1 | TGTGCCAGCAGTTTATCGTGGACAGGTTCCTTGAACACTGAAGCTTTCTTT | CASSLSWTGSLNTEAFF
- | TRBJ2-2 | 15 | TRBV5-4 | TRBD2 | TGTGCCAGCAGCTTGGCGCTAGCGGGATCCGGGGAGCTGTTTTTT | CASSLALAGSGELFF
- | TRBJ2-2 | 17 | TRBV13 | - | TGTGCCAGCAGAACTAGCGTTAGACAGGTGAACACCGGGGAGCTGTTTTTT | CASRTSVRQVNTGELFF
- | TRBJ2-1 | 16 | TRBV18 | - | TGTGCCAGCTCACCACTGGGGGGAGCAGCTAGGAATGAGCAGTTCTTC | CASSPLGGAARNEQFF
- | TRBJ1-5 | 13 | TRBV6-5 | TRBD1 | TGTGCCAGCAGTTTCACAGGGGTGGGAGCCCAGCATTTT | CASSFTGVGAQHF
- | TRBJ2-7 | 14 | TRBV7-9 | TRBD2 | TGTGCCAGCAGCTTCGGACTAGCGGGAGACGAGCAGTACTTC | CASSFGLAGDEQYF
- | TRBJ2-1 | 14 | TRBV5-5 | - | TGTGCCAGCATCCCATTCCCTTCCCGGGATGAGCAGTTCTTC | CASIPFPSRDEQFF
- | TRBJ1-4 | 13 | TRBV29-1 | - | TGCAGCGTTGAAGGGGACTGGAATGAAAAACTGTTTTTT | CSVEGDWNEKLFF
- | TRBJ2-7 | 15 | TRBV5-1 | TRBD1 | TGCGCCAGCAGCTTGAGTGGACAGGGTGTCGGAGAGCAGTACTTC | CASSLSGQGVGEQYF
- | TRBJ1-1 | 13 | TRBV12-3/TRBV12-4 | - | TGTGCCAGCAGTTTGGAGATGAACACTGAAGCTTTCTTT | CASSLEMNTEAFF
few | TRBJ2-6 | 16 | TRBV24-1 | TRBD2 | TGTGCCACCAGTGACCCTGGGAGGGCTGGGGCCAACGTCCTGACTTTC | CATSDPGRAGANVLTF
few | TRBJ1-3 | 12 | TRBV28 | - | TGTGCCAGCAGTACTCAGGGGACCACCATATATTTT | CASSTQGTTIYF
- | TRBJ2-2 | 15 | TRBV5-4 | TRBD1 | TGTGCCAGCAGCCCGACAGGGCTGAACACCGGGGAGCTGTTTTTT | CASSPTGLNTGELFF
few | TRBJ2-7 | 13 | TRBV14 | TRBD1 | TGTGCCAGCCATAGGACAGGGGCCTACGAGCAGTACTTC | CASHRTGAYEQYF
- | TRBJ2-7 | 13 | TRBV7-8 | - | TGTGCCAGCAGCTGGTCGGGTAGGTTCGAGCAGTACTTC | CASSWSGRFEQYF
- | TRBJ2-1 | 16 | TRBV6-2/TRBV6-3 | TRBD2 | TGTGCCAGCAGCCTCCCCGAGGGACTAGCTAGTTATGAGCAGTTCTTC | CASSLPEGLASYEQFF
- | TRBJ2-7 | 15 | TRBV12-5 | TRBD1 | TGTGCTAGTACATATCCGGGACAGGGGTATTCCGAGCAGTACTTC | CASTYPGQGYSEQYF
- | TRBJ2-7 | 15 | TRBV30 | - | TGTGCCTGGAGTGGAAGGGGCGGGATCGGGGCCGAGCAGTACTTC | CAWSGRGGIGAEQYF
- | TRBJ2-1 | 15 | TRBV5-4 | - | TGTGCCAGCAGCTTGGATCAGTCTTCCTACAATGAGCAGTTCTTC | CASSLDQSSYNEQFF
- | TRBJ1-2 | 12 | TRBV28 | - | TGTGCCAGCAGTTTAGCGGCCATTGGCTACACCTTC | CASSLAAIGYTF
- | TRBJ2-2 | 15 | TRBV11-2 | - | TGTGCCAGCAGCTTAGTGTTCTCCAACACCGGGGAGCTGTTTTTT | CASSLVFSNTGELFF
- | TRBJ2-3 | 18 | TRBV27 | TRBD1 | TGTGCCAGCAGTCCGGGACAGGGGGTAGGCGGCGGCACAGATACGCAGTATTTT | CASSPGQGVGGGTDTQYF
- | TRBJ2-1 | 17 | TRBV9 | TRBD2 | TGTGCCAGCAGCCTCTGGACTAGCGGGAGGGAAAACAATGAGCAGTTCTTC | CASSLWTSGRENNEQFF
- | TRBJ1-2 | 15 | TRBV5-1 | TRBD1 | TGCGCCAGCAGCTTGGGGACAGGCCTTAACTATGGCTACACCTTC | CASSLGTGLNYGYTF
- | TRBJ1-4 | 15 | TRBV18 | TRBD1 | TGTGCCAGCTCACCCCGACAGGGGGCGGATGAAAAACTGTTTTTT | CASSPRQGADEKLFF
- | TRBJ2-5 | 15 | TRBV3-1/TRBV3-2 | - | TGTGCCAGCAGCCAAGATCGAGGGGGTGGGGAGACCCAGTACTTC | CASSQDRGGGETQYF
- | TRBJ1-5 | 14 | TRBV6-6 | - | TGTGCCAGCAGTTCCCGGGTAGGTGATCAGCCCCAGCATTTT | CASSSRVGDQPQHF
- | TRBJ2-7 | 14 | TRBV3-1/TRBV3-2 | TRBD1 | TGTGCCAGCAGCCGAGGGGGCGTTCCCTACGAGCAGTACTTC | CASSRGGVPYEQYF
- | TRBJ2-1 | 15 | TRBV5-1 | TRBD1 | TGCGCCAGCAAACTCGGGACAGGAGGGGGCAATGAGCAGTTCTTC | CASKLGTGGGNEQFF
- | TRBJ2-1 | 15 | TRBV7-3 | - | TGTGCCAGCAGCCCGAGCGGGCCAACCTACAATGAGCAGTTCTTC | CASSPSGPTYNEQFF
- | TRBJ1-1 | 11 | TRBV20-1 | - | TGCAGTGCTAGAGGGGCGGGTGAAGCTTTCTTT | CSARGAGEAFF
- | TRBJ1-4 | 13 | TRBV30 | - | TGTGCCTGGAGTGGTGTCCCTAGACAGTTACTGTTTTTT | CAWSGVPRQLLFF
once | TRBJ2-1 | 17 | TRBV7-9 | TRBD2 | TGTGCCAGCAGCTCCGGGACTAGCACCCTGTTGAACAATGAGCAGTTCTTC | CASSSGTSTLLNNEQFF
- | TRBJ2-2 | 12 | TRBV28 | - | TGTGCCAGCATGGGGCAGACCGGGGAGCTGTTTTTT | CASMGQTGELFF
- | TRBJ1-1 | 14 | TRBV18 | - | TGTGCCAGCTCATCCACAGGGATGAACACTGAAGCTTTCTTT | CASSSTGMNTEAFF
- | TRBJ2-3 | 15 | TRBV28 | TRBD2 | TGTGCCAGCAGCAAGGGGTCGGGAGGGGTGGATACGCAGTATTTT | CASSKGSGGVDTQYF
once | TRBJ1-6 | 13 | TRBV7-2 | - | TGTGCCAGCAGCTTAGGAGGGTCATCACCCCTCCACTTT | CASSLGGSSPLHF
- | TRBJ2-3 | 13 | TRBV19 | TRBD2 | TGTGCCAGTAATCTAGCGGGTTCAGATACGCAGTATTTT | CASNLAGSDTQYF
- | TRBJ2-5 | 14 | TRBV3-1/TRBV3-2 | TRBD2 | TGTGCCAGCAGCCTCGGGAGGGGGGAAGAGACCCAGTACTTC | CASSLGRGEETQYF
few | TRBJ2-5 | 17 | TRBV5-8 | TRBD2 | TGTGCCAGCAGCTTGGAAGGTAGCGGGAGGGCCAGAGAGACCCAGTACTTC | CASSLEGSGRARETQYF
- | TRBJ2-2 | 19 | TRBV4-2 | TRBD2 | TGTGCCAGCAGCCAAGCGTCGACTAGCGGGCTTATCCGCACCGGGGAGCTGTTTTTT | CASSQASTSGLIRTGELFF
- | TRBJ1-1 | 13 | TRBV7-2 | TRBD1 | TGTGCCACCGCTTTAGACAGGGGCGGTGAAGCTTTCTTT | CATALDRGGEAFF
- | TRBJ2-7 | 16 | TRBV6-2/TRBV6-3 | TRBD1 | TGTGCCAGCAGTGTGCTAACAGGGGAATGGAGCTACGAGCAGTACTTC | CASSVLTGEWSYEQYF
- | TRBJ1-3 | 18 | TRBV11-3 | - | TGTGCCAGCAGCCGTCAACCAATGGGGAGTAGCTCTGGAAACACCATATATTTT | CASSRQPMGSSSGNTIYF